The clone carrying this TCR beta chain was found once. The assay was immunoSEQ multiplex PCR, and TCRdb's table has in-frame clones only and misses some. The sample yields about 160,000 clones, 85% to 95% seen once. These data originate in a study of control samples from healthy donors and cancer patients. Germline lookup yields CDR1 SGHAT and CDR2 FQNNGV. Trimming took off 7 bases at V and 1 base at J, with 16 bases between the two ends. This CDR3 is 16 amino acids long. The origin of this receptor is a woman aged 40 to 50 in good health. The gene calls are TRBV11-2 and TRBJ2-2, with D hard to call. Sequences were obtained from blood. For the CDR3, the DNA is TGTGCCAGCACCCGCCTGCGGCAGGAGAACACCGGGGAGCTGTTTTTT. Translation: CASTRLRQENTGELFF.